The rows below give T cell receptor beta chains drawn from one sample of a study of CD8 T cells in ankylosing spondylitis. MiXCR was run by TCRdb on the 5' RACE reads, yielding one entry per CDR3 protein. This repertoire shows 700,000 to 1,000,000 distinct CDR3 sequences, 10% to 15% found once; its top ten account for 0.45% to 0.6%. The specimen was blood, either unsorted or a sorted T cell fraction (not recorded which). The receptors come from a male donor with ankylosing spondylitis. Both conserved end residues are part of each CDR3. A D gene is named only where the DNA matches it firmly. Clone size, where shown, is once, few, many, or a class for clones that have expanded.

D	J	size	V	CDR3	DNA
-	TRBJ1-4	-	TRBV5-1	CASSLLGQGGEKLFF	TGCGCCAGCAGCTTGTTGGGGCAGGGAGGTGAAAAACTGTTTTTT
TRBD1	TRBJ1-2	many	TRBV10-3	CAIQRGQGARGYTF	TGTGCCATCCAAAGGGGACAGGGGGCTCGCGGCTACACCTTC
TRBD1	TRBJ1-2	few	TRBV15	CATSIQGGSGYTF	TGTGCCACCAGCATCCAGGGGGGATCTGGCTACACCTTC
-	TRBJ2-7	many	TRBV12-3/TRBV12-4	CASRPTGYEQYF	TGTGCCAGCAGGCCGACCGGATACGAGCAGTACTTC
TRBD1	TRBJ2-7	-	TRBV20-1	CSATHLDRGSYEQYF	TGCAGTGCTACCCACCTCGACAGGGGATCCTACGAGCAGTACTTC
-	TRBJ2-7	-	TRBV7-9	CASSLGIGQPRGEQYF	TGTGCCAGCAGCTTAGGAATTGGCCAACCGAGGGGGGAGCAGTACTTC
-	TRBJ2-7	few	TRBV6-1	CASSASLNSYEQYF	TGTGCCAGCAGTGCCAGCTTAAACTCCTACGAGCAGTACTTC
-	TRBJ2-2	-	TRBV5-1	CASSLLSQGHGELFF	TGCGCCAGCAGCTTACTCAGCCAGGGTCACGGGGAGCTGTTTTTT
TRBD2	TRBJ2-7	few	TRBV6-2/TRBV6-3	CASRLAGGSVEQYF	TGTGCCAGTCGACTAGCGGGAGGGTCGGTCGAGCAGTACTTC
-	TRBJ2-5	few	TRBV5-1	CASSSHRDETQYF	TGCGCCAGCAGCTCGCATCGAGATGAGACCCAGTACTTC
-	TRBJ2-5	few	TRBV9	CASSVGTAGAETQYF	TGTGCCAGCAGCGTAGGGACTGCGGGGGCTGAGACCCAGTACTTC
TRBD1	TRBJ2-5	-	TRBV29-1	CSVGQGDVGETQYF	TGCAGCGTCGGACAGGGAGACGTCGGCGAGACCCAGTACTTC
-	TRBJ2-5	few	TRBV20-1	CSVWLVGPQETQYF	TGCAGTGTTTGGTTGGTGGGCCCACAAGAGACCCAGTACTTC
TRBD1	TRBJ1-2	many	TRBV5-1	CASSLGPGTGFGYTF	TGCGCCAGCAGCTTGGGTCCCGGGACAGGGTTTGGCTACACCTTC
TRBD1	TRBJ2-7	-	TRBV20-1	CSARDPRQGGSYEQYF	TGCAGTGCTAGAGATCCGAGACAGGGGGGGTCCTACGAGCAGTACTTC
-	TRBJ2-3	many	TRBV29-1	CSVASGGFVDTQYF	TGCAGTGTCGCCTCCGGGGGCTTTGTAGATACGCAGTATTTT
-	TRBJ2-3	many	TRBV7-2	CASTLPTDTQYF	TGTGCCAGCACCCTTCCCACAGATACGCAGTATTTT
TRBD2	TRBJ2-1	few	TRBV20-1	CSAIPASGNIYNEQFF	TGCAGTGCCATCCCGGCTAGCGGTAATATCTACAATGAGCAGTTCTTC
TRBD1	TRBJ1-1	-	TRBV28	CASRIGTVNTEAFF	TGTGCCAGCAGGATCGGGACAGTGAACACTGAAGCTTTCTTT
-	TRBJ1-2	once	TRBV29-1	CSVAGPGNGYTF	TGCAGCGTTGCGGGACCTGGGAATGGCTACACCTTC
-	TRBJ2-5	many	TRBV12-3/TRBV12-4	CASSSSSPETQYF	TGTGCCAGCAGTTCCTCTAGCCCGGAGACCCAGTACTTC
-	TRBJ2-1	few	TRBV28	CASEESVESYNEQFF	TGTGCCAGCGAAGAGAGCGTTGAATCCTACAATGAGCAGTTCTTC
TRBD2	TRBJ2-2	few	TRBV5-6	CASSFGLAGNTGELFF	TGTGCCAGCAGCTTCGGACTAGCGGGGAACACCGGGGAGCTGTTTTTT
TRBD2	TRBJ2-1	few	TRBV9	CASSWGLGSSGTYNEQFF	TGTGCCAGCAGCTGGGGGTTAGGGAGCAGCGGGACCTACAATGAGCAGTTCTTC
TRBD2	TRBJ2-1	-	TRBV28	CASSPGGTSGTNEQFF	TGTGCCAGCAGTCCGGGAGGGACTAGCGGGACCAATGAGCAGTTCTTC
-	TRBJ1-5	many	TRBV15	CATSISGTNQPQHF	TGTGCCACCAGCATATCAGGGACCAATCAGCCCCAGCATTTT
-	TRBJ2-7	-	TRBV4-1	CASSQEAAPTTYEQYF	TGCGCCAGCAGCCAAGAAGCAGCGCCTACTACCTACGAGCAGTACTTC
-	TRBJ2-7	many	TRBV7-2	CASSSTAGGYEQYF	TGTGCCAGCAGTTCCACAGCTGGGGGGTACGAGCAGTACTTC
TRBD1	TRBJ1-2	-	TRBV20-1	CSAWDRGPVGYGYTF	TGCAGTGCCTGGGACAGGGGCCCGGTGGGCTATGGCTACACCTTC
-	TRBJ2-2	many	TRBV10-3	CAISGDWKNTGELFF	TGTGCCATCAGTGGGGACTGGAAGAACACCGGGGAGCTGTTTTTT
TRBD1	TRBJ2-2	-	TRBV5-4	CASSLGGTGETGELFF	TGTGCCAGCAGCTTGGGGGGGACAGGGGAGACCGGGGAGCTGTTTTTT
-	TRBJ2-1	-	TRBV28	CASRDSGSYNEQFF	TGTGCCAGCAGGGATAGCGGCTCCTACAATGAGCAGTTCTTC
-	TRBJ2-5	few	TRBV7-9	CATAGGETQYF	TGTGCCACCGCGGGCGGAGAGACCCAGTACTTC
-	TRBJ2-7	many	TRBV18	CASSPPNSYEQYF	TGTGCCAGCTCACCACCCAACTCCTACGAGCAGTACTTC
-	TRBJ2-1	many	TRBV20-1	CSAPPGSLYNEQFF	TGCAGTGCACCACCGGGGTCTCTGTACAATGAGCAGTTCTTC
TRBD2	TRBJ2-3	few	TRBV5-1	CASSLVAGGPRLDTQYF	TGCGCCAGCAGCCTGGTAGCGGGAGGGCCTCGGTTAGATACGCAGTATTTT
TRBD1	TRBJ1-5	-	TRBV7-2	CASSSQPQGALAQPQHF	TGTGCCAGCAGCTCCCAGCCTCAGGGGGCGTTAGCCCAGCCCCAGCATTTT
-	TRBJ2-1	-	TRBV11-2	CASSSQRHNEQFF	TGTGCCAGCAGCTCTCAGCGGCACAATGAGCAGTTCTTC
-	TRBJ1-5	few	TRBV27	CASSRRFGPGDQPQHF	TGTGCCAGCAGCCGGCGCTTTGGGCCCGGCGATCAGCCCCAGCATTTT
-	TRBJ2-1	few	TRBV5-6	CASSLVGRGEYNEQFF	TGTGCCAGCAGCTTGGTCGGCAGGGGGGAATACAATGAGCAGTTCTTC
-	TRBJ1-6	-	TRBV9	CASSVSAEQYSPLHF	TGTGCCAGCAGCGTATCGGCAGAACAATATTCACCCCTCCACTTT
TRBD2	TRBJ2-3	few	TRBV20-1	CSARREVSDTQYF	TGCAGTGCCAGGCGGGAGGTATCAGATACGCAGTATTTT
-	TRBJ2-1	many	TRBV5-1	CASSLLGGPLNEQFF	TGCGCCAGCAGCTTGTTAGGAGGGCCTTTAAATGAGCAGTTCTTC
-	TRBJ2-2	few	TRBV14	CASSQVWSTGELFF	TGTGCCAGCAGCCAAGTATGGTCCACCGGGGAGCTGTTTTTT
-	TRBJ2-3	many	TRBV20-1	CSAIPGSADTQYF	TGCAGTGCTATCCCCGGATCCGCAGATACGCAGTATTTT